This T cell receptor beta chain was sequenced in a study of radiation and T cells in renal cell carcinoma. Sequencing used immunoSEQ multiplex PCR; TCRdb keeps in-frame clones, though not all of them. This table holds roughly 170,000 clones, 88% found once. The junction had 10 bases not matched to a gene; V was cut back by 4 bases and J by 8 bases. The germline gives CDR1 SNHLY, CDR2 FYNNEI. The CDR3 length is 14 residues. This clone was found once. Time point specified: blood 4 weeks post-SBRT, at nephrectomy. Treatment meaning: 15 Gy SBRT to primary tumor, nephrectomy 4 weeks later. This renal cell carcinoma was of the clear cell type.

The chain has TRBV2 and TRBJ1-2; 7 positions agree with TRBD1. The receptor comes from a woman aged 50 to 60 with renal cell carcinoma. Sequenced here: blood, sampled from a patient whose treatment included radiotherapy and nephrectomy. The CDR3 protein is CASSGNDRVGGYTF. Written as DNA, the CDR3 is TGTGCCAGCAGTGGTAATGACAGGGTTGGCGGCTACACCTTC.